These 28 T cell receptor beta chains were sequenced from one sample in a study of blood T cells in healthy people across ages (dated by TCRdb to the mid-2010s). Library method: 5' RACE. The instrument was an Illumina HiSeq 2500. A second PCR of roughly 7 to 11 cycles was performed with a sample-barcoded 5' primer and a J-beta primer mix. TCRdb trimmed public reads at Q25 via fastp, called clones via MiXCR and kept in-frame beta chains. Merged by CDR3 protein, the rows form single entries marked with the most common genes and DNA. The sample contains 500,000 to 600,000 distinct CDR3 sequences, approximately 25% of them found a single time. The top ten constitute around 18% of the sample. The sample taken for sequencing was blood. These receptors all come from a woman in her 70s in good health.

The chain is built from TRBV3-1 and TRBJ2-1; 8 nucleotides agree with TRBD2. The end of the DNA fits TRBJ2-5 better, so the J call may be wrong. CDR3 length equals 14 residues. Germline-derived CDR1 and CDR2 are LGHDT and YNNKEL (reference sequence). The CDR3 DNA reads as TGTGCCAGCAGCCTCAAAGCAGCGGGGGATAGCCAGTACTTC. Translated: CASSLKAAGDSQYF.

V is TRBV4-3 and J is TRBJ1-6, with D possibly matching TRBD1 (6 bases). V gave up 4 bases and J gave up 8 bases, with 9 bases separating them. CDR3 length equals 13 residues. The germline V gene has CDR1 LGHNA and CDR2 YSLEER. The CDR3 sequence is CASSRNRDSPLHF. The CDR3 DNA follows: TGCGCCAGCAGCCGGAACAGGGATTCACCCCTCCACTTT.

DNA for the CDR3: TGTGCCATCAGTGAAGAGGGTCAGTCGCGTCAGCCCCAGCATTTT. It encodes CAISEEGQSRQPQHF. V and J are TRBV10-3 and TRBJ1-5; D call uncertain. There are 15 residues in the CDR3. V was trimmed by 3 bases and J by 6 bases, leaving 15 bases between them. Germline assignment: CDR1 ENHRY and CDR2 SYGVKD.

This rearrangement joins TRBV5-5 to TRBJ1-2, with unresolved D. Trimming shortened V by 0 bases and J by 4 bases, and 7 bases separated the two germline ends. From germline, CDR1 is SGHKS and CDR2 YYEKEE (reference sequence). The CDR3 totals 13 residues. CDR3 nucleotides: TGTGCCAGCAGCTTGGCCGGGAGCTATGGCTACACCTTC. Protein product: CASSLAGSYGYTF.

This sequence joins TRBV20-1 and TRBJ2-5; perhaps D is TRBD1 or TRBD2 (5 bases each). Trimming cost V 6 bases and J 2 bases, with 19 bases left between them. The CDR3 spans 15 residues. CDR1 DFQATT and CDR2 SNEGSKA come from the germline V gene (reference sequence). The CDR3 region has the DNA TGCAGTGCGCAAGTCTGGGGACGAAGTCAAGAGACCCAGTACTTC. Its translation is CSAQVWGRSQETQYF.

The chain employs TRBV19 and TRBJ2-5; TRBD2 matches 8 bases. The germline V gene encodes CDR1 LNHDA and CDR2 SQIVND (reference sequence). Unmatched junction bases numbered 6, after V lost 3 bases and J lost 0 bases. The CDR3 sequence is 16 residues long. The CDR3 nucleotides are TGTGCCAGTAGTATTTGGCGGGGGGATAACCAAGAGACCCAGTACTTC. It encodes CASSIWRGDNQETQYF.

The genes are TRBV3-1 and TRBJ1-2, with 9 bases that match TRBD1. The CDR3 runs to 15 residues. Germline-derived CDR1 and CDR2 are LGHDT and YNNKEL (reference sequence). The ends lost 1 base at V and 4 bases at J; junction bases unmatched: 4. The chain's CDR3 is CASSQVTGGSYGYTF. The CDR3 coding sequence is TGTGCCAGCAGCCAAGTGACAGGGGGATCCTATGGCTACACCTTC.

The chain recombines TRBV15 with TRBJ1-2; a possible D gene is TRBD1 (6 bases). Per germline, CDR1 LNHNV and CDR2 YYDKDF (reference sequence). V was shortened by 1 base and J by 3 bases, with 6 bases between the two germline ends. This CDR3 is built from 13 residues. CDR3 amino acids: CATSRGTDYGYTF. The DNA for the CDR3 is TGTGCCACCAGCAGAGGGACAGACTATGGCTACACCTTC.

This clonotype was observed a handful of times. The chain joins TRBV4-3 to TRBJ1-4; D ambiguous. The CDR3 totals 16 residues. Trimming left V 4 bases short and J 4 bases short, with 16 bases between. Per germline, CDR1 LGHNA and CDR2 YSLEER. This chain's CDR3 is CASSRRLVVLNEKLFF. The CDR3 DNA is TGCGCCAGCAGCCGCCGTCTTGTCGTACTTAATGAAAAACTGTTTTTT.

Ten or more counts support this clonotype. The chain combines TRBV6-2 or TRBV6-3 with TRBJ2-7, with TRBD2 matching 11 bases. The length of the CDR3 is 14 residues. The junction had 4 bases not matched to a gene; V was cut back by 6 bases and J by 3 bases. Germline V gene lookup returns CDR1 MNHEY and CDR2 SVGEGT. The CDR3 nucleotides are TGTGCCAGCAGACTAGCGGGGGCCCTCTACGAGCAGTACTTC. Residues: CASRLAGALYEQYF.

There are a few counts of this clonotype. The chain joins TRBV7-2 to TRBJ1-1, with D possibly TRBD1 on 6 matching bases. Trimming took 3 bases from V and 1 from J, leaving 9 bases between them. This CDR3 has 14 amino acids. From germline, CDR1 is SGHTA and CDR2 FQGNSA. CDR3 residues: CASSFGQWNTEAFF. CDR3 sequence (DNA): TGTGCCAGCAGCTTCGGACAGTGGAACACTGAAGCTTTCTTT.

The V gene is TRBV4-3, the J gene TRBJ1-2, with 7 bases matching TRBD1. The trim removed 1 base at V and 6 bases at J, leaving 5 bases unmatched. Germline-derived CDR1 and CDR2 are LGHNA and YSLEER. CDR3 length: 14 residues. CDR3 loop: CASSQAQGYHGYTF. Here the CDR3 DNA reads TGCGCCAGCAGCCAAGCACAGGGGTACCATGGCTACACCTTC.

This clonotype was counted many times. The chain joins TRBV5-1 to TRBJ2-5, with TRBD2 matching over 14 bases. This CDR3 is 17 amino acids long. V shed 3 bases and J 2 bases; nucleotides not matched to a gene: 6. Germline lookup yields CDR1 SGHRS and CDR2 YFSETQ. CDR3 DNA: TGCGCCAGCAGCTCGGGGACTAGCGGGGGACCTCAAGAGACCCAGTACTTC. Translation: CASSSGTSGGPQETQYF.

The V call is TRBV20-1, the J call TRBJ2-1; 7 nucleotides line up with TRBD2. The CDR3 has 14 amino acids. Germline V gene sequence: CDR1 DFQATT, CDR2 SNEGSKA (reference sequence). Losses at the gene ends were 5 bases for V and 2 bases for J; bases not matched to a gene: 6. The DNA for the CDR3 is TGCAGTGCTCCTTCTAGCGGCACCTACAATGAGCAGTTCTTC. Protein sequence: CSAPSSGTYNEQFF.

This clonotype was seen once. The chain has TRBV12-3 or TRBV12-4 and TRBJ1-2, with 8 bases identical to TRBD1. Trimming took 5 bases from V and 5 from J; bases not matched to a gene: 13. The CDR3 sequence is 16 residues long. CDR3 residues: CASSLVPGQGGYGYTF. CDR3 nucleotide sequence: TGTGCCAGCAGTCTCGTCCCAGGACAGGGAGGATATGGCTACACCTTC.

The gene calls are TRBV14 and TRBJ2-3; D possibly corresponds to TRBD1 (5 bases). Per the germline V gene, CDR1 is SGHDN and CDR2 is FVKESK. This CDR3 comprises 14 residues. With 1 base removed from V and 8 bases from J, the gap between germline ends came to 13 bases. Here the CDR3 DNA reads TGTGCCAGCAGCCAAGGGCAGGGAATTGTTACGCAGTATTTT. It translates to CASSQGQGIVTQYF.

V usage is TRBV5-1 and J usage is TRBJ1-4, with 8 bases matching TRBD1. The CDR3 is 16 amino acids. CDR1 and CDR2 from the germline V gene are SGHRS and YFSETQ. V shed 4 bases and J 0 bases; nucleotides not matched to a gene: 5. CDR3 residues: CASSQGQVTTNEKLFF. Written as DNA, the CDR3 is TGCGCCAGCAGCCAGGGACAGGTGACAACTAATGAAAAACTGTTTTTT.

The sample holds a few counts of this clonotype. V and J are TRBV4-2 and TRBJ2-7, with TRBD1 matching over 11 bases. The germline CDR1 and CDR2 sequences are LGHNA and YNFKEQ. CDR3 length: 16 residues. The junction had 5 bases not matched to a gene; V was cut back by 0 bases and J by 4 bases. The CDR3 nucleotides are TGTGCCAGCAGCCAAGAATCCCGGGACAGGGGGTACGAGCAGTACTTC. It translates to CASSQESRDRGYEQYF.

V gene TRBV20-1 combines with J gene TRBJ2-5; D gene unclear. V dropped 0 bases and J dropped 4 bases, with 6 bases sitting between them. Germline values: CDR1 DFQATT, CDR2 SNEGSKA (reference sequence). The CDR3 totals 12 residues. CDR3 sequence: CSARDVLETQYF. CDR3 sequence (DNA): TGCAGTGCTAGAGATGTGTTAGAGACCCAGTACTTC.

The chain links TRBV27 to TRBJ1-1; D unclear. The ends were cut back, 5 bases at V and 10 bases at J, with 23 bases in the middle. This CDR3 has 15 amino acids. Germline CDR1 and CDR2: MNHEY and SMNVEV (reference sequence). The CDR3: CASSPSYWVGLGAFF. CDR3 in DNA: TGTGCCAGCAGTCCATCCTATTGGGTCGGGCTAGGAGCTTTCTTT.

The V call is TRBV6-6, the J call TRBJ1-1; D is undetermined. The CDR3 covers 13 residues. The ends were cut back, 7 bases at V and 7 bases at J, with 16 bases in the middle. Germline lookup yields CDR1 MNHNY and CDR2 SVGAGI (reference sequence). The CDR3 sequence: CASNRHRQGEAFF. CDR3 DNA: TGTGCCAGCAACCGACACCGCCAAGGTGAAGCTTTCTTT.

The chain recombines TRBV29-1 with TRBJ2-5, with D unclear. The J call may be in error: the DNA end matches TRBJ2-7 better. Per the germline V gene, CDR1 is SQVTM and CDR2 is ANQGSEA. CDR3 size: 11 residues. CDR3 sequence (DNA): TGCAGCGCCCGACCGGGCTACGAGCAGTACTTC. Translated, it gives CSARPGYEQYF.

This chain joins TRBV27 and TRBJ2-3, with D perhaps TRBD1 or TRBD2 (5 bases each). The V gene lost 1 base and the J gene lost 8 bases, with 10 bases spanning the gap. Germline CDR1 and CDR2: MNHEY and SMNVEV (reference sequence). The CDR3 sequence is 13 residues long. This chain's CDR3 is CASSLFRGTTQYF. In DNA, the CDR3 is TGTGCCAGCAGTTTATTTCGGGGCACTACGCAGTATTTT.

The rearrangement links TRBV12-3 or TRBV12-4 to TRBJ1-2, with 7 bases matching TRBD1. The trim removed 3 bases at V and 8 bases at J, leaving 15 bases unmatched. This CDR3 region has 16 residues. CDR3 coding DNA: TGTGCCAGCAGTTTTACGGTGGCGGGACAGCAAAGAGGCTACACCTTC. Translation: CASSFTVAGQQRGYTF.

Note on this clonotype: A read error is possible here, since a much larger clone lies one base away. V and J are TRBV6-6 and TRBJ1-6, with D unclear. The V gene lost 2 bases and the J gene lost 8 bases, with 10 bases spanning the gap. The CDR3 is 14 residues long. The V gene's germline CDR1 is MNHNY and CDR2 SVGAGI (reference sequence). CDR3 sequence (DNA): TGTGCCAGCAGTTACAGGGCAGTTGATTCACCCCTCCACTTT. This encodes CASSYRAVDSPLHF.

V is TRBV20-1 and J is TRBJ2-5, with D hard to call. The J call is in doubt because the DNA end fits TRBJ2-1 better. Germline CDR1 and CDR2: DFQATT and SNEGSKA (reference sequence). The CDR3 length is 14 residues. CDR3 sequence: CSAPPLLGRNEQFF. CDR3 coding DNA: TGCAGTGCCCCTCCCCTACTGGGTCGAAATGAGCAGTTCTTC.

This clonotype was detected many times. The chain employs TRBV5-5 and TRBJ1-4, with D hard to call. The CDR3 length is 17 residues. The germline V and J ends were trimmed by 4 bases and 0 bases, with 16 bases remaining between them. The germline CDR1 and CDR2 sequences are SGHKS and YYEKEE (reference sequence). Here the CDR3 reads CASSARQVPPTNEKLFF. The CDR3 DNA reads TGTGCCAGCAGCGCCCGGCAGGTCCCCCCAACTAATGAAAAACTGTTTTTT.

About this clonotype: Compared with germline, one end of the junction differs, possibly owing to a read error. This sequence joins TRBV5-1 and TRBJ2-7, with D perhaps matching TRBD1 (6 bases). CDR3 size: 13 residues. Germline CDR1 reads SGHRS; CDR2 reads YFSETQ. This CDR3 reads CASSLETGYDQYF. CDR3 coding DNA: TGCGCCAGCAGCTTGGAAACAGGGTACGATCAGTACTTC.